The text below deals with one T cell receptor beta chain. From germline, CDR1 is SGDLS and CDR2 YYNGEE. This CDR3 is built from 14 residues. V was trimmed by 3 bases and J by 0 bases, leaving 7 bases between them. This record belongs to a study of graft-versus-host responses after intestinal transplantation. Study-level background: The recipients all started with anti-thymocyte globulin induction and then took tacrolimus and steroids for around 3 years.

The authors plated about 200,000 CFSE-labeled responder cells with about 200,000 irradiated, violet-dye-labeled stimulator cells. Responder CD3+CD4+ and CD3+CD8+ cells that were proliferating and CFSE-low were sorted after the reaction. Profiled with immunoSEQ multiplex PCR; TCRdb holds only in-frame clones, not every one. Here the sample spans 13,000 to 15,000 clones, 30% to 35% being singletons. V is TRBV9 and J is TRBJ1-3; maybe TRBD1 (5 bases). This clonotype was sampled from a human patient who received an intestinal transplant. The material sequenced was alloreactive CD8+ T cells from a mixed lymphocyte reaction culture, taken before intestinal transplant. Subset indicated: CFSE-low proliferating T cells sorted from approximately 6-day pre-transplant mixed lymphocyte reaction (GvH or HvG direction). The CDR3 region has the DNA TGTGCCAGCAGCGGGGGGGACTCTGGAAACACCATATATTTT. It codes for CASSGGDSGNTIYF.